This T cell receptor (beta chain) was profiled in a study of shared clonotypes between healthy human individuals. Looking at the study overall: Aged 18 to 49, the donors were a couple of women and three men.

With regard to this clone: The antigen is unknown.

CD45RO negativity and positive selection for CCR7 defined naive CD8 cells, a population that excluded terminally differentiated effector memory CD45RA+ cells. The study's findings and limits: Lower generation probabilities were found for non-shared clonotypes than for those shared by all four donors. Several donors held about 5.1% of naive CD4 clonotypes in common.

Using roughly 180 ng DNA, approximately 30,000 T cell genomes, the sorted-subset replicate PCRs were run. The table came from immunoSEQ multiplex PCR; TCRdb's copy has only in-frame clones and leaves some out. The table has approximately 2,000,000 clones, roughly 95% seen once. Input material: naive CD8+ T cells from PBMCs. This clonotype was obtained from a man aged 18 to 35 in good health. Some clones in this sample may be carry-over from other donors' samples.

The CDR3: CASRLAWGSSYEQYF. The CDR3, as DNA: TGCGCCAGCAGACTCGCGTGGGGGAGCTCCTACGAGCAGTACTTC. This chain uses TRBV4-1 with TRBJ2-7; perhaps D is TRBD1 or TRBD2 (5 bases each). Germline V lookup: CDR1 MGHRA, CDR2 YSYEKL. V gave up 6 bases and J gave up 0 bases, with 15 bases separating them. This CDR3 is 15 amino acids long.